Below, 24 T cell receptor beta chains from the same sample are listed, as sequenced in a study of T cell repertoires in cytomegalovirus infection. TCRdb redid the calling of the reads with MiXCR, one entry per CDR3 protein. The sample holds roughly 100,000 distinct CDR3 sequences, approximately 16% seen once. The sequencing input was PBMCs. Receptors originate from a human donor in good health (CMV status not recorded). Some clones in this sample may be carry-over from other donors' samples.

This clonotype was counted at least ten times. V gene TRBV7-2 combines with J gene TRBJ2-1, with D tentatively TRBD2 (7 bases). The CDR3 is 16 residues long. Trimming left V 5 bases short and J 9 bases short, with 23 bases between. The germline V gene encodes CDR1 SGHTA and CDR2 FQGNSA. The CDR3 region has the DNA TGTGCCAGCAGCCCACTTGCGGGGGCTGCCCGCGGTGAGCAGTTCTTC. It encodes CASSPLAGAARGEQFF. Combining the CDR3 with reference TRBV7-2 and TRBJ2-1 gives the whole variable domain GAGVSQSPSNKVTEKGKDVELRCDPISGHTALYWYRQSLGQGLEFLIYFQGNSAPDKSGLPSDRFSAERTGGSVSTLTIQRTQQEDSAVYLCASSPLAGAARGEQFFGPGTRLTVL.

This chain joins TRBV7-6 and TRBJ2-6; 7 nucleotides agree with TRBD2. The CDR3 sequence is 17 residues long. CDR1 and CDR2 (germline): SGHVS, FNYEAQ. V shed 5 bases and J 2 bases; nucleotides not matched to a gene: 9. CDR3 bases: TGTGCCAGCAGCCCCTGGGAGCTAGCGGCTGGGGCCAACGTCCTGACTTTC. Its protein product is CASSPWELAAGANVLTF.

This clonotype was found once. A much bigger clone sits one base away, suggesting this may be a read error. The V gene is TRBV6-2 or TRBV6-3, the J gene TRBJ1-1; D is uncertain. Per the germline V gene, CDR1 is MNHEY and CDR2 is SVGEGT. This CDR3 spans 15 amino acids. Trimming stripped 2 bases from V and 1 base from J, with 11 bases between. CDR3 protein: CASSYAKGPNTEAFF. CDR3 coding DNA: TGTGCCAGCAGTTACGCAAAGGGCCCGAACACTGAAGCTTTCTTT.

The chain links TRBV28 to TRBJ2-3; maybe TRBD1 (6 bases). Looked up from germline, CDR1 is MDHEN and CDR2 is SYDVKM. V lost 2 bases and J 2 bases, leaving 11 bases between the germline ends. There are 15 residues in the CDR3. CDR3 in DNA: TGTGCCAGCAGTTTAGGGGGCTTTAACACAGATACGCAGTATTTT. Amino acids: CASSLGGFNTDTQYF.

This clonotype was recorded many times. The rearrangement links TRBV7-8 to TRBJ1-5, with D possibly being TRBD1 (6 bases). In germline, CDR1 is SGHVS, CDR2 FQNEAQ. V shed 0 bases and J shed 2 bases, with 8 bases lying between them. The CDR3 spans 15 residues. The CDR3 here is CASSLAEGGNQPQHF. The CDR3, as DNA: TGTGCCAGCAGCTTAGCCGAGGGGGGCAATCAGCCCCAGCATTTT.

This clonotype was detected many times. The V gene is TRBV7-8, the J gene TRBJ2-7; D is perhaps TRBD1 (5 bases). The CDR3 runs 14 residues. The germline gives CDR1 SGHVS, CDR2 FQNEAQ. V was clipped by 4 bases and J by 5 bases, with 15 bases between them. Here the CDR3 reads CASSSEPGHNEQYF. CDR3 nucleotide sequence: TGTGCCAGCAGCTCCGAGCCAGGGCATAACGAGCAGTACTTC. Full variable domain (outside the CDR3, taken from reference TRBV7-8 and TRBJ2-7): GAGVSQSPRYKVAKRGQDVALRCDPISGHVSLFWYQQALGQGPEFLTYFQNEAQLDKSGLPSDRFFAERPEGSVSTLKIQRTQQEDSAVYLCASSSEPGHNEQYFGPGTRLTVT.

This clonotype came up many times. The gene calls are TRBV7-2 and TRBJ2-5; perhaps TRBD2 as D (6 bases). The germline V gene has CDR1 SGHTA and CDR2 FQGNSA. The germline V and J ends were trimmed by 5 bases and 2 bases, with 9 bases remaining between them. The CDR3 loop spans 13 amino acids. CDR3: CASSREPQETQYF. DNA for the CDR3: TGTGCCAGCAGCCGGGAGCCACAAGAGACCCAGTACTTC.

This clonotype was detected ten times or more. V gene TRBV7-3 combines with J gene TRBJ2-1, with D maybe TRBD1 (6 bases). The CDR3 loop spans 15 amino acids. Germline lookup yields CDR1 SGHTA and CDR2 FQGTGA. The germline V and J ends were trimmed by 2 bases and 7 bases, with 15 bases remaining between them. The CDR3 reads CASSLSPGAQNEQFF. DNA for the CDR3: TGTGCCAGCAGCTTATCACCAGGGGCGCAGAATGAGCAGTTCTTC.

This clonotype was detected many times. The chain uses TRBV7-3 and TRBJ1-1; no firm D call. V was cut by 4 bases and J by 5 bases, with 11 bases left in between. The CDR3 is 13 amino acids. The germline V gene encodes CDR1 SGHTA and CDR2 FQGTGA. CDR3 DNA sequence: TGTGCCAGCAGCTGGTCCCGTCAGACTGAAGCTTTCTTT. This encodes CASSWSRQTEAFF.

This clonotype was found many times. V is TRBV7-2 and J is TRBJ2-5; the match to TRBD1 covers 9 bases. The CDR3 extends over 17 amino acids. V dropped 5 bases and J dropped 3; count of bases not matched to a gene: 13. In germline, CDR1 is SGHTA, CDR2 FQGNSA. The DNA for the CDR3 is TGTGCCAGCAGCCTAAACCGAGGACAGGGGAGGGAAGAGACCCAGTACTTC. Translated: CASSLNRGQGREETQYF.

The CDR3 bases are TGCAGCGTAGACACAGTAGTTTATGGCTACACCTTC. The encoded protein is CSVDTVVYGYTF. The V call is TRBV29-1, the J call TRBJ1-2, with D unresolved. Trimming removed 6 bases at V and 5 bases at J, with 13 bases between. The CDR3 has 12 amino acids. Germline V gene sequence: CDR1 SQVTM, CDR2 ANQGSEA.

This clonotype occurred a few times. The chain has TRBV6-5 and TRBJ2-7, with D possibly being TRBD1 (5 bases). Trimming shortened V by 6 bases and J by 4 bases, and 10 bases separated the two germline ends. The CDR3 spans 12 residues. Germline-derived CDR1 and CDR2 are MNHEY and SVGAGI. CDR3 in DNA: TGTGCCAGCAGCCGCCAGGGTTACGAGCAGTACTTC. It translates to CASSRQGYEQYF.

This clonotype was observed a few times. This chain joins TRBV11-2 and TRBJ2-7; 10 positions agree with TRBD1. This CDR3 has 17 amino acids. V was pared by 2 bases and J by 7 bases, with 14 bases of the junction left unmatched. Germline assignment: CDR1 SGHAT and CDR2 FQNNGV. The CDR3 loop reads CASSLIAGTGEPWEQYF. Here the CDR3 DNA reads TGTGCCAGCAGCTTAATAGCCGGGACAGGGGAACCTTGGGAGCAGTACTTC.

This clonotype has a handful of counts. The chain carries TRBV19 and TRBJ1-2; a weak D match, TRBD1 (6 bases). The CDR3 loop spans 14 amino acids. CDR1 is LNHDA, CDR2 SQIVND, per germline (reference sequence). V was trimmed by 5 bases and J by 2 bases, leaving 12 bases between them. The CDR3 DNA reads as TGTGCCAGTAGTGTCAGGGGCATGAACTATGGCTACACCTTC. This gives the protein CASSVRGMNYGYTF.

This chain uses TRBV18 with TRBJ2-1; D gene unclear. This CDR3 is 14 amino acids long. Trimming removed 5 bases at V and 5 bases at J, with 13 bases between. Germline lookup yields CDR1 KGHSH and CDR2 LQKENI. CDR3 protein: CASSSLTANNEQFF. CDR3 nucleotide sequence: TGTGCCAGCTCATCCTTGACGGCCAACAATGAGCAGTTCTTC.

This clonotype was seen many times. The J gene is TRBJ1-1, the V gene TRBV28; 8 bases agree with TRBD1. Losses at the gene ends were 4 bases for V and 5 bases for J; bases not matched to a gene: 21. This CDR3 region has 19 residues. Germline-derived CDR1 and CDR2 are MDHEN and SYDVKM. CDR3 nucleotide sequence: TGTGCCAGCAGTTCTTTACTATCAAAATCAGGGACAGGAGGTACTGAAGCTTTCTTT. Protein sequence: CASSSLLSKSGTGGTEAFF.

There are many counts of this clonotype. V and J are TRBV28 and TRBJ2-7; D is ambiguous. The CDR3 loop spans 18 amino acids. Trimming removed 0 bases from V and 2 bases from J, with 20 bases in between. From germline, CDR1 is MDHEN and CDR2 SYDVKM. For the CDR3, the DNA is TGTGCCAGCAGTTTATGGGACGCCGGGTCCTATACCCCCTACGAGCAGTACTTC. Residues: CASSLWDAGSYTPYEQYF.

This clonotype was recorded many times. The CDR3: CASSLFGNTIYF. The CDR3 region has the DNA TGTGCCAGCAGCTTATTTGGAAACACCATATATTTT. The V gene is TRBV7-2, the J gene TRBJ1-3; D gene unclear. Germline CDR1 SGHTA, CDR2 FQGNSA. CDR3 length equals 12 residues. The germline V and J ends were trimmed by 2 bases and 3 bases, with 2 bases remaining between them.

This clonotype was recorded at least ten times. V and J are TRBV12-3 or TRBV12-4 and TRBJ1-5, with D perhaps matching TRBD1 (5 bases). The ends were cut back, 8 bases at V and 4 bases at J, with 9 bases in the middle. The CDR3 runs 12 residues. The CDR3 protein is CASVTGNQPQHF. CDR3 in DNA: TGTGCCAGCGTAACAGGAAATCAGCCCCAGCATTTT.

The V gene is TRBV12-3 or TRBV12-4, the J gene TRBJ1-1; D is undetermined. The length of the CDR3 is 13 residues. Trimming left V 1 base short and J 2 bases short, with 5 bases between. CDR3 residues: CASSLGANTEAFF. The CDR3 DNA reads TGTGCCAGCAGTTTAGGGGCTAACACTGAAGCTTTCTTT.

This rearrangement joins TRBV28 to TRBJ1-1; D may be TRBD1 (5 bases). The germline V gene encodes CDR1 MDHEN and CDR2 SYDVKM. The V and J ends lost 6 bases and 2 bases respectively, with 13 bases between them. The CDR3 totals 14 residues. CDR3 bases: TGTGCCAGCAGCTCGGGGGGGATCAACACTGAAGCTTTCTTT. Translating gives CASSSGGINTEAFF.

The chain couples TRBV2 to TRBJ1-1, with D uncertain. V lost 3 bases, J lost 5 bases, and 10 bases lay in between. The CDR3 covers 13 residues. Per the germline V gene, CDR1 is SNHLY and CDR2 is FYNNEI. The CDR3 DNA is TGTGCCAGCAGTGAGGAGGCCACGACTGAAGCTTTCTTT. Encoded protein: CASSEEATTEAFF.

This clonotype was counted between two and nine times. The genes are TRBV6-2 or TRBV6-3 and TRBJ2-1; possible D gene TRBD2, 6 bases. The CDR3 is made up of 15 amino acids. The V end lost 5 bases, the J end lost 0 bases, and 11 bases lay between the germline ends. Germline values: CDR1 MNHEY, CDR2 SVGEGT. CDR3 in DNA: TGTGCCAGCAGTCCGGACGGGAGCTCCTACAATGAGCAGTTCTTC. The encoded protein is CASSPDGSSYNEQFF.

Only a few counts were recorded for this clonotype. The chain uses TRBV28 and TRBJ2-1; 9 positions match TRBD2. V was pared by 3 bases and J by 5 bases, with 8 bases of the junction left unmatched. This CDR3 comprises 16 residues. Germline CDR1 MDHEN, CDR2 SYDVKM. This CDR3 is CASSFPAAGGNNEQFF. The CDR3 nucleotides read TGTGCCAGCAGTTTCCCCGCCGCGGGGGGGAACAATGAGCAGTTCTTC.